The 16 T cell receptor beta chains in this list originate from one sample, sequenced in a study of metastatic and nonmetastatic thyroid tumors (dated by TCRdb to 2018 to 2020). Library preparation employed PCR. The listed sequencing device is Illumina HiSeq 4000. TCRdb reanalyzed the raw reads on its own, using fastp at Q25 for trimming and MiXCR for clone calling, and kept in-frame beta chains. The sample data list some 45,000 clones, and roughly 15% of these were observed just once. About 20% of the sample is in the top ten clones. Before undergoing thyroid surgery, none of the patients had been given any kind of treatment. The specimen sequenced was blood. These TCRs come from a female donor with papillary thyroid cancer or a benign thyroid nodule (not recorded which). Some clones in this sample may be carry-over from other donors' samples.

This clone was seen many times. The V call is TRBV28, the J call TRBJ2-1; D remains unclear. The length of the CDR3 is 13 residues. The germline V gene has CDR1 MDHEN and CDR2 SYDVKM. With 11 bases removed from V and 0 bases from J, the gap between germline ends came to 11 bases. The chain's CDR3 is CAGSSSSYNEQFF. DNA of the CDR3: TGTGCCGGGTCATCTAGCTCCTACAATGAGCAGTTCTTC.

This clone was counted at least ten times. The rearrangement joins TRBV12-5 to TRBJ2-3; D is uncertain. Between the trimmed V and J ends, which lost 3 bases and 0 bases, there was a span of 4 bases. This CDR3 has 13 residues. CDR1 is LGHNT and CDR2 is FRNRAP in the germline V gene. CDR3 loop: CASGFSSTDTQYF. DNA for the CDR3: TGTGCTAGTGGTTTCTCCAGCACAGATACGCAGTATTTT.

In its sample, this clone was seen many times. CDR3 amino acids: CASSQGGSSYNEQFF. Here the CDR3 DNA reads TGTGCCAGCAGCCAGGGGGGCAGCTCCTACAATGAGCAGTTCTTC. The J gene is TRBJ2-1, the V gene TRBV3-1; the D gene could be TRBD1 or TRBD2 (6 bases each). The CDR3 covers 15 residues. Germline V gene data show CDR1 as LGHDT and CDR2 as YNNKEL (reference sequence). The ends were cut back, 3 bases at V and 0 bases at J, with 9 bases in the middle.

In its sample, this clone was seen many times. The chain joins TRBV29-1 to TRBJ1-1; 7 bases map to TRBD1. Trimming took 4 bases from V and 6 from J; bases not matched to a gene: 5. Germline CDR1 is SQVTM and CDR2 is ANQGSEA. This CDR3 spans 12 amino acids. The DNA for the CDR3 is TGCAGCGTTGGACAGGGCGGTCCTGAAGCTTTCTTT. Translated, it gives CSVGQGGPEAFF.

At least ten counts were recorded for this clone. The rearrangement joins TRBV7-6 to TRBJ2-5; perhaps TRBD1 as D (6 bases). V was pared by 7 bases and J by 2 bases, with 11 bases between. In germline, CDR1 is SGHVS, CDR2 FNYEAQ. CDR3 length: 13 residues. The CDR3 DNA reads TGTGCCAGCACCCTAGGACAGCAAGAGACCCAGTACTTC. This translates into CASTLGQQETQYF.

The chain combines TRBV3-1 with TRBJ2-3, with D possibly TRBD2 on 5 matching bases. The V end lost 1 base, the J end lost 9 bases, and 8 bases lay between the germline ends. Looked up from germline, CDR1 is LGHDT and CDR2 is YNNKEL (reference sequence). The length of the CDR3 is 12 residues. DNA of the CDR3: TGTGCCAGCAGCCAAGGACTACTGACGCAGTATTTT. Amino acid sequence: CASSQGLLTQYF.

In its sample, this clone was seen many times. In the same sample, other DNA sequences code for this CDR3. The rearrangement joins TRBV2 to TRBJ2-7; 7 bases align to TRBD1. CDR3 length equals 14 residues. CDR1 is SNHLY and CDR2 is FYNNEI in the germline V gene. J gave up 2 bases and V 7 bases, and 8 bases lay outside the gene matches. The CDR3: CASNSGQETYEQYF. The CDR3 DNA reads TGTGCCAGCAACTCAGGACAGGAGACCTACGAGCAGTACTTC. Together with reference TRBV2 and TRBJ2-7, the CDR3 gives the full variable domain: EPEVTQTPSHQVTQMGQEVILRCVPISNHLYFYWYRQILGQKVEFLVSFYNNEISEKSEIFDDQFSVERPDGSNFTLKIRSTKLEDSAMYFCASNSGQETYEQYFGPGTRLTVT.

This clone was observed a few times. V and J are TRBV6-5 and TRBJ1-5, with D unresolved. Germline loops: CDR1 MNHEY, CDR2 SVGAGI. The CDR3 has 13 residues. Trimming removed 2 bases at V and 3 bases at J, with 5 bases between. The CDR3 loop is CASSYGLNQPQHF. CDR3 DNA sequence: TGTGCCAGCAGTTACGGGCTCAATCAGCCCCAGCATTTT.

This clone was seen many times. This rearrangement joins TRBV10-2 to TRBJ2-3, with TRBD2 identical over 10 bases. The length of the CDR3 is 16 residues. Losses at the gene ends were 6 bases for V and 4 bases for J; bases not matched to a gene: 10. Germline CDR1 is WSHSY and CDR2 is SAAADI. The CDR3 is CASSDLLAGDADTQYF. CDR3 bases: TGCGCCAGCAGCGACCTTCTAGCGGGAGATGCAGATACGCAGTATTTT.

The CDR3 coding sequence is TGTGCCAGCAGTGTAGCGGGGAGCACAACCTACGAGCAGTACTTC. Amino acids: CASSVAGSTTYEQYF. J is TRBJ2-7 and V is TRBV6-2 or TRBV6-3; 8 nucleotides agree with TRBD2. J gave up 2 bases and V 5 bases, and 8 bases lay outside the gene matches. The V gene's germline CDR1 is MNHEY and CDR2 SVGEGT. The CDR3 is 15 amino acids.

In its sample, this clone was seen a few times. Possible read error: a much larger clone is one base away. This specimen includes other DNA sequences encoding the same CDR3. The chain links TRBV19 to TRBJ2-3; D may correspond to TRBD1 or TRBD2 (5 bases each). Germline V gene lookup returns CDR1 LNHDA and CDR2 SQIVND (reference sequence). The CDR3 consists of 15 residues. CDR3 DNA: TGTGCCACGAGTGGGGCGGGCCCTTACACAGATACGCAATATTTT. This sequence encodes CATSGAGPYTDTQYF.

Concerning this clone itself: At one of its ends the junction is not consistent with the germline gene, which may arise from a read error. The chain combines TRBV24-1 with TRBJ2-1; 7 bases map to TRBD2. In germline, CDR1 is KGHDR, CDR2 SFDVKD. The CDR3 covers 16 residues. In DNA, the CDR3 is TGTGCCACCAGTGATTTGGATTGGGGGGGTCCCAATGAGCAGGACTTC. Its protein is CATSDLDWGGPNEQDF.

This clone was counted ten times or more. At the DNA level, this CDR3 is encoded by other sequences in the same sample as well. The rearrangement links TRBV12-3 or TRBV12-4 to TRBJ1-1, with 7 bases aligning to TRBD1. The ends lost 4 bases at V and 2 bases at J; junction bases unmatched: 4. The CDR3 covers 14 residues. This chain's CDR3 is CASSSGGLNTEAFF. As DNA, the CDR3 is TGTGCCAGCAGTTCAGGGGGACTAAACACTGAAGCTTTCTTT.

This clone has at least ten counts. The V and J genes are TRBV28 and TRBJ1-4, with 10 bases fitting TRBD1. The J segment lost 6 bases and the V segment lost 3 bases, leaving 7 bases of the junction unmatched. The CDR3 covers 16 residues. Germline CDR1 and CDR2: MDHEN and SYDVKM. The CDR3 sequence is CASSFGRGQGDEKLFF. The CDR3 DNA is TGTGCCAGCAGTTTTGGGAGAGGACAGGGGGATGAAAAACTGTTTTTT. The full variable domain, completed using reference TRBV28 and TRBJ1-4, is DVKVTQSSRYLVKRTGEKVFLECVQDMDHENMFWYRQDPGLGLRLIYFSYDVKMKEKGDIPEGYSVSREKKERFSLILESASTNQTSMYLCASSFGRGQGDEKLFFGSGTQLSVL.

This clone was detected a few times. The rearrangement joins TRBV19 to TRBJ2-2; D uncertain. CDR3 length equals 13 residues. V shed 3 bases and J shed 6 bases, with 8 bases lying between them. Germline V gene data show CDR1 as LNHDA and CDR2 as SQIVND (reference sequence). This chain's CDR3 is CASSMWLAGELFF. In DNA, the CDR3 is TGTGCCAGTAGTATGTGGTTGGCCGGGGAGCTGTTTTTT. Looking up the rest from reference TRBV19 and TRBJ2-2 gives the full variable domain: DGGITQSPKYLFRKEGQNVTLSCEQNLNHDAMYWYRQDPGQGLRLIYYSQIVNDFQKGDIAEGYSVSREKKESFPLTVTSAQKNPTAFYLCASSMWLAGELFFGEGSRLTVL.

This clone has ten or more counts. The chain carries TRBV6-1 and TRBJ1-1; unclear D gene. Between the trimmed V and J ends, which lost 8 bases and 5 bases, there was a span of 12 bases. Germline values: CDR1 MNHNS, CDR2 SASEGT. There are 12 residues in the CDR3. The CDR3 reads CASGNGPTEAFF. Written as DNA, the CDR3 is TGTGCCAGCGGCAACGGGCCAACTGAAGCTTTCTTT.